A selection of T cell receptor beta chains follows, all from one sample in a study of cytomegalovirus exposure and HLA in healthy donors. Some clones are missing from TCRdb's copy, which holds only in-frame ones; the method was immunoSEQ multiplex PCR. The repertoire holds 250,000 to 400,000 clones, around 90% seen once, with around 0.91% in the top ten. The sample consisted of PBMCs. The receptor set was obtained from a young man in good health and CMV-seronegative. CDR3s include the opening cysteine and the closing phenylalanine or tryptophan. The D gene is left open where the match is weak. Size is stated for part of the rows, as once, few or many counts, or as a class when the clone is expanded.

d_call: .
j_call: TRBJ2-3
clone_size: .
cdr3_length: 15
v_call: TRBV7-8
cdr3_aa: CASSLRRGPADTQYF
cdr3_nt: TGTGCCAGCAGCTTAAGGCGAGGGCCCGCAGATACGCAGTATTTT

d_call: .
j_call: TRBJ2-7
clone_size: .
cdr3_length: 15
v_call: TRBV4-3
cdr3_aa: CASSQDRVTSYEQYF
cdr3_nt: TGCGCCAGCAGCCAAGACAGGGTTACCTCCTACGAGCAGTACTTC

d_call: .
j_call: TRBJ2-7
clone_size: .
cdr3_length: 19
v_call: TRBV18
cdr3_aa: CASSPGVGTADPVLYEQYF
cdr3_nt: TGTGCCAGCTCACCAGGCGTTGGTACAGCGGACCCCGTTCTCTACGAGCAGTACTTC

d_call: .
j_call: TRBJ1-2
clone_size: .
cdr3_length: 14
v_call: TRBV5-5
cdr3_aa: CASSLDREFYGYTF
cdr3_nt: TGTGCCAGCAGCTTGGACAGGGAGTTCTATGGCTACACCTTC

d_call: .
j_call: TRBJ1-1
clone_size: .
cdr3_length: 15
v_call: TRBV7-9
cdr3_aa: CASHSWAGMNTEAFF
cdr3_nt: TGTGCCAGCCACTCATGGGCCGGAATGAACACTGAAGCTTTCTTT

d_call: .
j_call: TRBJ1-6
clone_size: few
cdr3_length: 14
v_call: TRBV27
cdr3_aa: CASGPGSNNSPLHF
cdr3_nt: TGTGCCAGCGGGCCCGGAAGCAATAATTCACCCCTCCACTTT

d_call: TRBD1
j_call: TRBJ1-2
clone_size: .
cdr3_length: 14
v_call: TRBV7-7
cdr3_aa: CASSLFCRGYGYTF
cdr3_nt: TGTGCCAGCAGCTTATTCTGCAGGGGGTATGGCTACACCTTC

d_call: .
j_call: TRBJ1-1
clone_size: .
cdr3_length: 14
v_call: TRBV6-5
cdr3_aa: CASSYSDPAVGAFF
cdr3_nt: TGTGCCAGCAGTTACTCGGATCCGGCGGTTGGGGCTTTCTTT

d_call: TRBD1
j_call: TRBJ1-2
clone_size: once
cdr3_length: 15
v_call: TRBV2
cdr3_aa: CASSPRQGTNYGYTF
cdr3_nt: TGTGCCAGCAGTCCGCGACAGGGGACTAACTATGGCTACACCTTC

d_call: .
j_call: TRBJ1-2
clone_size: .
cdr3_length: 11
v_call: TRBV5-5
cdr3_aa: CASSLDYGYTF
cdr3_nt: TGTGCCAGCAGCCTTGACTATGGCTACACCTTC

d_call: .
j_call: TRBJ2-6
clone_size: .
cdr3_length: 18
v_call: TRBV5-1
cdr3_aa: CASSLAGIHVSGANVLTF
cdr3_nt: TGCGCCAGCAGCTTGGCAGGGATCCACGTCTCTGGGGCCAACGTCCTGACTTTC

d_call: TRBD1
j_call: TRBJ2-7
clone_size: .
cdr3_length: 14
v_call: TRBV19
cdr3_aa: CASSRQGIVYEQYF
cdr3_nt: TGTGCCAGTAGTAGACAGGGTATCGTCTACGAGCAGTACTTC

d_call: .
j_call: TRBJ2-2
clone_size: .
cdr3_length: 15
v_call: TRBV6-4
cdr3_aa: CASSDSATNTGELFF
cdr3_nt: TGTGCCAGCAGTGACTCGGCAACGAACACCGGGGAGCTGTTTTTT

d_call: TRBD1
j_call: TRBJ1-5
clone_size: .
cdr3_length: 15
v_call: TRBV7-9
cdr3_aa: CASSSGTASNQPQHF
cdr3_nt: TGTGCCAGCAGTTCCGGGACAGCGAGCAATCAGCCCCAGCATTTT

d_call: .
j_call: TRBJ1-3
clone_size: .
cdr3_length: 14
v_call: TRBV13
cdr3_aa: CASSAPGTGNTIYF
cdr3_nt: TGTGCCAGCAGCGCCCCAGGGACTGGAAACACCATATATTTT

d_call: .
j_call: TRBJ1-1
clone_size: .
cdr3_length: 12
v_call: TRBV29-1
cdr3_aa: CSVSRINTEAFF
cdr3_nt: TGCAGCGTTTCCAGGATTAACACTGAAGCTTTCTTT

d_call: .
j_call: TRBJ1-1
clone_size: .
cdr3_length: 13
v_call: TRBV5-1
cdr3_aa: CASGGVRNTEAFF
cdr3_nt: TGCGCCAGCGGAGGGGTTCGGAACACTGAAGCTTTCTTT

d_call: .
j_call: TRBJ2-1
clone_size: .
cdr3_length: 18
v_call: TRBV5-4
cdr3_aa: CASSLVEGTLGSYNEQFF
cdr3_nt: TGTGCCAGCAGCTTGGTCGAAGGGACTTTAGGTTCCTACAATGAGCAGTTCTTC

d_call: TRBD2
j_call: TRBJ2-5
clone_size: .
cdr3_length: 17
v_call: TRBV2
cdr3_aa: CASSEGSSGWIIETQYF
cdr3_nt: TGTGCCAGCAGTGAAGGTAGTAGCGGGTGGATTATTGAGACCCAGTACTTC

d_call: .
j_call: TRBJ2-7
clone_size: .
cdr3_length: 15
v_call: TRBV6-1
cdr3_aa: CASSEYPAGSYEQYF
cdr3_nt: TGTGCCAGCAGTGAATACCCCGCAGGGTCCTACGAGCAGTACTTC

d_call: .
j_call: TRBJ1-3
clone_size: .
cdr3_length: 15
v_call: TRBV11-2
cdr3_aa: CASSKDRSSGNTIYF
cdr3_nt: TGTGCCAGCAGCAAAGACAGGAGCTCTGGAAACACCATATATTTT

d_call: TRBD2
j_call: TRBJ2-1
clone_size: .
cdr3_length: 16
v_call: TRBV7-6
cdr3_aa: CASRARRAGGLGEQFF
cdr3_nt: TGTGCCAGCAGGGCTAGAAGAGCGGGGGGTCTGGGTGAGCAGTTCTTC

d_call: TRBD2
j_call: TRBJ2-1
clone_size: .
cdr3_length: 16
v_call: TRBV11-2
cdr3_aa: CASSLDPTSGGYEQFF
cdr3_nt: TGTGCCAGCAGCTTAGATCCGACTAGCGGGGGATATGAGCAGTTCTTC

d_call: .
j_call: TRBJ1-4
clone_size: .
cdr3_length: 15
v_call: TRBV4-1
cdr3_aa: CASSQGGGTNEKLFF
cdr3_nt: TGCGCCAGCAGCCAAGGGGGAGGGACTAATGAAAAACTGTTTTTT

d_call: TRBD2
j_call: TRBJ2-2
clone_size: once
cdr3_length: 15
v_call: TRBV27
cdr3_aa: CASSSAGVSAGELFF
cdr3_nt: TGTGCCAGCAGTTCAGCGGGGGTGAGCGCCGGGGAGCTGTTTTTT

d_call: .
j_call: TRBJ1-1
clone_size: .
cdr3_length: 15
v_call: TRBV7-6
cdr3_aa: CASSLADNLNTEAFF
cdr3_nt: TGTGCCAGCAGCTTAGCAGACAACCTGAACACTGAAGCTTTCTTT

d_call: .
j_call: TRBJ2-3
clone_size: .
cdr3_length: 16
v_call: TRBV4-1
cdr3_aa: CASGAEAQTSTDTQYF
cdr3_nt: TGCGCCAGCGGGGCCGAGGCTCAGACCAGCACAGATACGCAGTATTTT

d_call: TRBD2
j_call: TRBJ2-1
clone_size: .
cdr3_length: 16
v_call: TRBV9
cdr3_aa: CASSSRLAGGENEQFF
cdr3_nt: TGTGCCAGCAGCTCCAGACTAGCGGGGGGGGAGAATGAGCAGTTCTTC

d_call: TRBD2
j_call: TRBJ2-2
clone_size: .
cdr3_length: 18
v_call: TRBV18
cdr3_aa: CASSRGLAGTSNTGELFF
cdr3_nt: TGTGCCAGCTCACGCGGACTAGCGGGGACTTCGAACACCGGGGAGCTGTTTTTT

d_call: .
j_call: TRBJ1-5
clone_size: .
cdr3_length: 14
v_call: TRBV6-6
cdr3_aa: CASSYSGSNQPQHF
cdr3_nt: TGTGCCAGCAGTTATTCGGGGAGCAATCAGCCCCAGCATTTT

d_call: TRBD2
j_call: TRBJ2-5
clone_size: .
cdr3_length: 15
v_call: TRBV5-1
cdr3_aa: CASSLVLAGGETQYF
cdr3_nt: TGCGCCAGCAGCTTGGTACTAGCGGGCGGAGAGACCCAGTACTTC

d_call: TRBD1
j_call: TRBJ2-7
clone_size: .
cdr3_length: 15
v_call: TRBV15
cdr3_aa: CATSREGDRGGEQYF
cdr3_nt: TGTGCCACCAGCAGAGAGGGGGACAGGGGAGGCGAGCAGTACTTC